Below, 16 T cell receptor beta chains from the same sample are listed, as sequenced in a study of T cells in Graves' hyperthyroidism and ophthalmopathy. What was amplified from RNA transcripts were TCR beta CDR3 regions. Carried out on the TCR CDR3, a first-round RT-PCR used the HTBI primer set. TCRdb independently ran MiXCR on the multiplex PCR reads; one entry per CDR3 protein. Among under 650,000 distinct CDR3 sequences listed, about 17% were seen once. The sequenced sample consisted of blood. The receptors here all came from a woman in her 30s with Graves' hyperthyroidism.

V is TRBV28 and J is TRBJ2-1, with D possibly TRBD2 on 6 matching bases. V was cut by 5 bases and J by 4 bases, with 15 bases left in between. Germline V gene data show CDR1 as MDHEN and CDR2 as SYDVKM. This CDR3 is 15 amino acids long. DNA of the CDR3: TGTGCCAGCAGTCGTTCGACTAGGAGGTACAATGAGCAGTTCTTC. Encoded protein: CASSRSTRRYNEQFF.

This clonotype has ten or more counts. V is TRBV20-1 and J is TRBJ2-1; maybe TRBD2 (6 bases). The germline gives CDR1 DFQATT, CDR2 SNEGSKA (reference sequence). The V end lost 6 bases, the J end lost 4 bases, and 16 bases lay between the germline ends. CDR3 size: 14 residues. The CDR3, as DNA: TGCAGTGCGACTAGAGCCGGGAGATACAATGAGCAGTTCTTC. Its translation: CSATRAGRYNEQFF.

This clonotype was recorded many times. V is TRBV27 and J is TRBJ2-3; possible D gene TRBD2, 5 bases. This CDR3 contains 15 residues. The V end lost 3 bases, the J end lost 2 bases, and 12 bases lay between the germline ends. The germline V gene encodes CDR1 MNHEY and CDR2 SMNVEV (reference sequence). The CDR3 DNA reads as TGTGCCAGCAGTTTTTCCCGGGGATACACAGATACGCAGTATTTT. Its protein is CASSFSRGYTDTQYF.

This clonotype was observed at least ten times. The rearrangement joins TRBV18 to TRBJ2-1; 9 bases align to TRBD1. Germline CDR1 is KGHSH and CDR2 is LQKENI. J was trimmed by 8 bases and V by 2 bases; bases with no gene match: 7. This CDR3 has 15 amino acids. Here the CDR3 reads CASSPRTGARDEQFF. DNA for the CDR3: TGTGCCAGCTCACCAAGGACAGGGGCGCGGGATGAGCAGTTCTTC. Full variable domain (remainder filled in from reference TRBV18 and TRBJ2-1): NAGVMQNPRHLVRRRGQEARLRCSPMKGHSHVYWYRQLPEEGLKFMVYLQKENIIDESGMPKERFSAEFPKEGPSILRIQQVVRGDSAAYFCASSPRTGARDEQFFGPGTRLTVL.

The V call is TRBV28, the J call TRBJ1-5; TRBD1 is a possible D gene (6 bases). In germline, CDR1 is MDHEN, CDR2 SYDVKM. This CDR3 comprises 17 residues. Trimming removed 2 bases from V and 5 bases from J, with 19 bases in between. This CDR3 is CASSLSIYRAVYQPQHF. CDR3 sequence (DNA): TGTGCCAGCAGTTTAAGTATTTACAGGGCCGTATATCAGCCCCAGCATTTT.

The chain is built from TRBV29-1 and TRBJ2-1, with 7 positions matching TRBD2. CDR3 size: 14 residues. The V gene end was trimmed by 7 bases and the J gene end by 7 bases; junction bases not matched to a gene: 13. Germline CDR1 SQVTM, CDR2 ANQGSEA. The CDR3, as DNA: TGCAGCGCCGTGTGGGGCGGGGACTATAATGAGCAGTTCTTC. It translates to CSAVWGGDYNEQFF.

The CDR3 sequence is CSARDERGGSYNEQFF. The CDR3 bases are TGCAGTGCTAGAGATGAGCGCGGCGGCTCCTACAATGAGCAGTTCTTC. The chain joins TRBV20-1 to TRBJ2-1; D unclear. This CDR3 contains 16 residues. Germline CDR1 and CDR2: DFQATT and SNEGSKA (reference sequence). V lost 0 bases, J lost 0 bases, and 12 bases lay in between.

The table lists this clonotype with many counts. This chain joins TRBV28 and TRBJ2-7; the D is unclear. The V gene lost 5 bases and the J gene lost 1 base, with 12 bases spanning the gap. Germline V gives CDR1 MDHEN, CDR2 SYDVKM. This CDR3 has 14 residues. The CDR3, as DNA: TGTGCCAGCAGTCTCCGCCCCCGGTCCTACGAGCAGTACTTC. It encodes CASSLRPRSYEQYF.

This clonotype was detected many times. In DNA, the CDR3 is TGTGCCAGCAGTCCAACGACATTTGGCTACGAGCAGTACTTC. Translated, it gives CASSPTTFGYEQYF. The V call is TRBV27, the J call TRBJ2-7; D is ambiguous. V lost 5 bases and J lost 3, with 14 bases in between. Looked up from germline, CDR1 is MNHEY and CDR2 is SMNVEV (reference sequence). The length of the CDR3 is 14 residues.

At least ten counts were recorded for this clonotype. Here the CDR3 reads CAKDRPHHSGNTIYF. In nucleotides, the CDR3 is TGTGCCAAGGACAGGCCTCACCACTCTGGAAACACCATATATTTT. The V gene is TRBV2, the J gene TRBJ1-3, with TRBD1 matching over 7 bases. This CDR3 is 15 amino acids long. The trim removed 10 bases at V and 0 bases at J, leaving 9 bases unmatched. Per the germline V gene, CDR1 is SNHLY and CDR2 is FYNNEI.

In this sample, this clonotype turned up many times. The chain combines TRBV30 with TRBJ1-4, with D perhaps matching TRBD1 (6 bases). This CDR3 region has 14 residues. V was pared by 4 bases and J by 3 bases, with 12 bases between. Per the germline V gene, CDR1 is GTSNPN and CDR2 is SVGIG (reference sequence). The DNA for the CDR3 is TGTGCCTGGAAGAAGGACAGACCTAATGAAAAACTGTTTTTT. Amino acids: CAWKKDRPNEKLFF.

The rearrangement joins TRBV9 to TRBJ2-1, with no clear D. V gave up 0 bases and J gave up 0 bases, with 10 bases separating them. CDR3 length: 16 residues. Germline CDR1 SGDLS, CDR2 YYNGEE. The CDR3: CASSVEAVPSYNEQFF. For the CDR3, the DNA is TGTGCCAGCAGCGTAGAGGCGGTCCCCTCCTACAATGAGCAGTTCTTC.

V usage is TRBV11-1 and J usage is TRBJ2-1; perhaps TRBD2 as D (6 bases). The CDR3 covers 16 residues. The ends were cut back, 0 bases at V and 5 bases at J, with 14 bases in the middle. Germline V lookup: CDR1 SGHAT, CDR2 FQDESV (reference sequence). The CDR3 region is CASSLAHSGSNNEQFF. CDR3 DNA: TGTGCCAGCAGCTTAGCGCACAGCGGGTCTAACAATGAGCAGTTCTTC.

V is TRBV4-1 and J is TRBJ2-3, with 9 bases identical to TRBD1. V lost 0 bases, J lost 6 bases, and 16 bases stayed unmatched. The CDR3 totals 19 residues. In germline, CDR1 is MGHRA, CDR2 YSYEKL. CDR3 region: CASSQDTFSGQGAADTQYF. The CDR3, as DNA: TGCGCCAGCAGCCAAGACACTTTCTCGGGACAGGGAGCAGCGGATACGCAGTATTTT.

This clonotype showed up many times. The V gene is TRBV3-1, the J gene TRBJ2-7; 13 positions agree with TRBD2. The trim removed 1 base at V and 0 bases at J, leaving 6 bases unmatched. Germline assignment: CDR1 LGHDT and CDR2 YNNKEL (reference sequence). The CDR3 extends over 18 amino acids. The CDR3 coding sequence is TGTGCCAGCAGCCAAGCGGGGACTAGCGGGACGATCTCCTACGAGCAGTACTTC. Protein sequence: CASSQAGTSGTISYEQYF.

In this sample, this clonotype turned up a few times. The chain joins TRBV29-1 to TRBJ2-7; TRBD2 matches 9 bases. Germline V CDR1 and CDR2: SQVTM, ANQGSEA. The CDR3 runs 14 residues. J gave up 1 base and V 2 bases, and 3 bases lay outside the gene matches. CDR3 in DNA: TGCAGCGTTGAACTAGCGGGACAGTCCTACGAGCAGTACTTC. Translation: CSVELAGQSYEQYF.